Sequencing of this T cell receptor (beta chain) was carried out in a study of control samples from healthy donors and cancer patients. Produced via immunoSEQ multiplex PCR; TCRdb's table is partial and in-frame only. Counted here are about 100,000 clones, about 80% occurring once; the ten biggest clones make up around 6.2%. This CDR3 region has 12 residues. The V end lost 1 base, the J end lost 7 bases, and 8 bases lay between the germline ends. Germline CDR1 is SEHNR and CDR2 is FQNEAQ (reference sequence). The rearrangement links TRBV7-9 to TRBJ2-7, with D possibly being TRBD2 (5 bases). The specimen was blood. The receptor comes from a man aged 18 to 29 in good health. The CDR3 sequence is CASSLGRREQYF. CDR3 DNA: TGTGCCAGCAGCTTAGGGAGGAGAGAGCAGTACTTC.